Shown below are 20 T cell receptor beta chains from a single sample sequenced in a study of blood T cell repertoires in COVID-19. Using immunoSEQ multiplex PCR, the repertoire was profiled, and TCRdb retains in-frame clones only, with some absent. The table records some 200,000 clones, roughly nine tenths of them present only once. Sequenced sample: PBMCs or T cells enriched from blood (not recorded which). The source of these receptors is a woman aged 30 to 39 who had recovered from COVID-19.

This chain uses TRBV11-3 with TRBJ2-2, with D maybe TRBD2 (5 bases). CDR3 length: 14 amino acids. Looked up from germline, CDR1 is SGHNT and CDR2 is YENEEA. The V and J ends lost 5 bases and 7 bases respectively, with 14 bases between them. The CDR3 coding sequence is TGTGCCAGCAGCCCAACTAGAAATGGCGGGGAGCTGTTTTTT. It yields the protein CASSPTRNGGELFF.

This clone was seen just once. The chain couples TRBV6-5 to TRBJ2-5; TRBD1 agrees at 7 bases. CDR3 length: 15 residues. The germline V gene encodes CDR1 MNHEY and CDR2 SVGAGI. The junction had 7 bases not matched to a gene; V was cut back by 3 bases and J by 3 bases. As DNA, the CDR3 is TGTGCCAGCAGTTATTTGGACAGGAGAGAAGAGACCCAGTACTTC. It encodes CASSYLDRREETQYF.

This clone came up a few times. CDR3 region: CASSQAGGQPQHF. DNA for the CDR3: TGTGCCAGCAGCCAAGCCGGTGGTCAGCCCCAGCATTTT. This rearrangement joins TRBV3-1 (or the pseudogene TRBV3-2) to TRBJ1-5; no firm D call. Trimming cost V 1 base and J 6 bases, with 7 bases left between them. Germline-derived CDR1 and CDR2 are LGHDT and YNNKEL (reference sequence). The CDR3 is 13 amino acids.

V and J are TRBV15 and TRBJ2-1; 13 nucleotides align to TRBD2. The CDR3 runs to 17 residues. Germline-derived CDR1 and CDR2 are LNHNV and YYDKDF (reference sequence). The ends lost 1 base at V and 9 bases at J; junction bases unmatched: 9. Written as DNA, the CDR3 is TGTGCCACCAGCAGAGGGACTAGCGGGGGCCTAGGGGGTGAGCAGTTCTTC. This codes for CATSRGTSGGLGGEQFF.

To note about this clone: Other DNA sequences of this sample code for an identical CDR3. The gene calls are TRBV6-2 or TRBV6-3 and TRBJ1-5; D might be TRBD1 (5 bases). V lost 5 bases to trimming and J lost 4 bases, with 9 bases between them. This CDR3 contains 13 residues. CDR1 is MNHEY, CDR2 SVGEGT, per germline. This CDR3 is CASSRGGNQPQHF. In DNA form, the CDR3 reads TGTGCCAGCAGTAGGGGCGGTAATCAGCCCCAGCATTTT.

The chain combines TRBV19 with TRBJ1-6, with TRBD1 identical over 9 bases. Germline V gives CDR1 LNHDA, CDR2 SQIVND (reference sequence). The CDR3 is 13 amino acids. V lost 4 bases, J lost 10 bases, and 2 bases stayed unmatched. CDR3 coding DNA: TGTGCCAGTAGTAACAGGGGGCAATCACCCCTCCACTTT. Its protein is CASSNRGQSPLHF.

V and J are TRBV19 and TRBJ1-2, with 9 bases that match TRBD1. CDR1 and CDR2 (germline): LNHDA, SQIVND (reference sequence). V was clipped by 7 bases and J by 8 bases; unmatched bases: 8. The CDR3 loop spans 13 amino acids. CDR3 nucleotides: TGTGCCAGTACCCTAGACAGGGGGAAGGGCTACACCTTC. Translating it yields CASTLDRGKGYTF.

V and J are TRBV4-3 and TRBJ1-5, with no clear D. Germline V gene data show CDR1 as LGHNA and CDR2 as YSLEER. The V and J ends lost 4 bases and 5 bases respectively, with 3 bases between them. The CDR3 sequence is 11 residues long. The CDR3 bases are TGCGCCAGCAGCCCTCATCAGCCCCAGCATTTT. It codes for CASSPHQPQHF.

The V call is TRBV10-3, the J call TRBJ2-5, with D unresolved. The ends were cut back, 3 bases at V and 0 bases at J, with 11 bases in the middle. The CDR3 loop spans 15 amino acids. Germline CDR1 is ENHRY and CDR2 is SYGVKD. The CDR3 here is CAISDPTGYQETQYF. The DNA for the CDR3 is TGTGCCATCAGTGATCCGACTGGGTACCAAGAGACCCAGTACTTC.

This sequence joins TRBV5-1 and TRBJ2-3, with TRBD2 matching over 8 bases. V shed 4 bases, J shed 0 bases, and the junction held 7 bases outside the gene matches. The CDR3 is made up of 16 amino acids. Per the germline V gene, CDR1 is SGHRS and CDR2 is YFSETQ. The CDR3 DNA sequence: TGCGCCAGCAGCCCCGGGGGGGCGCTTAGCACAGATACGCAGTATTTT. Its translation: CASSPGGALSTDTQYF.

CDR3: CASSIRLGDIDTQYF. As DNA, the CDR3 is TGTGCCAGCAGCATTCGACTAGGTGATATAGATACGCAGTATTTT. The genes are TRBV3-1 (or the pseudogene TRBV3-2) and TRBJ2-3, with D tentatively TRBD2 (6 bases). Germline CDR1 reads LGHDT; CDR2 reads YNNKEL (reference sequence). V was clipped by 5 bases and J by 5 bases, with 17 bases between them. The CDR3 spans 15 residues.

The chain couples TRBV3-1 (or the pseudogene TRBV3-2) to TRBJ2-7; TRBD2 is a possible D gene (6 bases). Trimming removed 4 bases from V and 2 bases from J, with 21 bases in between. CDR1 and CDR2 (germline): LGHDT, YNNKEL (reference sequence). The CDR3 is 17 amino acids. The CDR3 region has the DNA TGTGCCAGCAGCCCCCAAGTTTCCCAGGAGGGTCCCTACGAGCAGTACTTC. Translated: CASSPQVSQEGPYEQYF.

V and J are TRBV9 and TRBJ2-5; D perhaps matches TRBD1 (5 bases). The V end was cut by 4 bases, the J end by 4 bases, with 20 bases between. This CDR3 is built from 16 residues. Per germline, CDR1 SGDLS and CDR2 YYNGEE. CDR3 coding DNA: TGTGCCAGCAGCCCACTTAGGGGTCGGTCGGGAGAGACCCAGTACTTC. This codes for CASSPLRGRSGETQYF. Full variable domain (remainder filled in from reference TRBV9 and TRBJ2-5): DSGVTQTPKHLITATGQRVTLRCSPRSGDLSVYWYQQSLDQGLQFLIQYYNGEERAKGNILERFSAQQFPDLHSELNLSSLELGDSALYFCASSPLRGRSGETQYFGPGTRLLVL.

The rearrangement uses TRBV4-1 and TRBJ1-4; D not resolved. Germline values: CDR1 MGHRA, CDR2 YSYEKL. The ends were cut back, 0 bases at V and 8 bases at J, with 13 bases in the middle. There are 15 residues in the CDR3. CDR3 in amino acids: CASSQEPGLWEKLFF. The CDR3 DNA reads TGCGCCAGCAGCCAAGAACCAGGTCTTTGGGAAAAACTGTTTTTT.

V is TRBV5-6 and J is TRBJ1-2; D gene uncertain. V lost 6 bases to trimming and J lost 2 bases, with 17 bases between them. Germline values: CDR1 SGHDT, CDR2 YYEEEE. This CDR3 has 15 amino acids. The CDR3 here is CASIQDSVRNYGYTF. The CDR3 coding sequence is TGTGCCAGCATTCAGGATTCGGTCAGAAACTATGGCTACACCTTC.

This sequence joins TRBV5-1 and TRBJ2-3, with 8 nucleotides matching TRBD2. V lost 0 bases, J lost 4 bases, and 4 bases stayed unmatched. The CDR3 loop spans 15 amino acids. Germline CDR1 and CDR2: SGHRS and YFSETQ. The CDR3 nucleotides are TGCGCCAGCAGCTTGGAACCTAGCGGGTCAGATACGCAGTATTTT. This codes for CASSLEPSGSDTQYF.

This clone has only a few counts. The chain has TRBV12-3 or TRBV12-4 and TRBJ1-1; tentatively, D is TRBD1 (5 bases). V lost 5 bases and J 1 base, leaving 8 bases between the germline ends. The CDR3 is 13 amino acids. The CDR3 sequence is CASSHTGNTEAFF. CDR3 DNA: TGTGCCAGCAGTCATACAGGGAACACTGAAGCTTTCTTT.

The CDR3 DNA follows: TGCGCCAGCAGCTTGGCCGCAGGGTTTGAAGGTGGCTACACCTTC. Its protein product is CASSLAAGFEGGYTF. The chain combines TRBV5-1 with TRBJ1-2; D is perhaps TRBD1 (5 bases). The CDR3 is 15 amino acids. Trimming removed 0 bases at V and 7 bases at J, with 16 bases between. Germline V gene lookup returns CDR1 SGHRS and CDR2 YFSETQ.

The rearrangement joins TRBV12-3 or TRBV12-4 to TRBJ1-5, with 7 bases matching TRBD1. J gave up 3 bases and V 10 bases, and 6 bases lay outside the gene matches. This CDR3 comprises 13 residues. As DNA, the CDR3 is TGTGCCACCAGAACAGGGGTCAATCAGCCCCAGCATTTT. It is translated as CATRTGVNQPQHF.

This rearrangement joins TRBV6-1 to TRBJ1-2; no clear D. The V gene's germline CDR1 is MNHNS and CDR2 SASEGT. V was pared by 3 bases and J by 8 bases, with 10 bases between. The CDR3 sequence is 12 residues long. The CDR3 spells CASSERGRGYTF. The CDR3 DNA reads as TGTGCCAGCAGTGAGCGAGGGAGAGGCTACACCTTC.